A single sample is the source of the 13 T cell receptor beta chains below, sequenced in a study of CD8 T cells in ankylosing spondylitis. Points from the study as a whole: One TCR beta motif, made up of 7 or 8 highly homologous variants, appeared characteristic of ankylosing spondylitis blood.

Each CDR3 protein gets one entry after TCRdb re-called the 5' RACE reads with MiXCR. The sample lists roughly 490,000 distinct CDR3 sequences, 5.3% occurring once. Their recognized antigens are unknown. Sequenced sample: blood, either unsorted or a sorted T cell fraction (not recorded which). These receptors all stem from a male donor with ankylosing spondylitis.

This clonotype was found many times. The chain links TRBV5-1 to TRBJ1-2; D is unresolved. Per the germline V gene, CDR1 is SGHRS and CDR2 is YFSETQ. V lost 0 bases to trimming and J lost 1 base, with 10 bases between them. This CDR3 is built from 15 residues. The CDR3 spells CASSLEAGFNYGYTF. CDR3 bases: TGCGCCAGCAGCTTGGAGGCCGGTTTTAACTATGGCTACACCTTC. The full variable domain, rest sourced from reference TRBV5-1 and TRBJ1-2, is KAGVTQTPRYLIKTRGQQVTLSCSPISGHRSVSWYQQTPGQGLQFLFEYFSETQRNKGNFPGRFSGRQFSNSRSEMNVSTLELGDSALYLCASSLEAGFNYGYTFGSGTRLTVV.

This clonotype was counted many times. The CDR3 coding sequence is TGTGCCAGCAGCGTAGCTTCCCAGGGAGGCACCGGGGAGCTGTTTTTT. Protein: CASSVASQGGTGELFF. The genes are TRBV9 and TRBJ2-2; D might be TRBD2 (6 bases). The CDR3 is 16 amino acids. Germline V CDR1 and CDR2: SGDLS, YYNGEE. The ends were cut back, 0 bases at V and 4 bases at J, with 13 bases in the middle.

This clonotype has at least ten counts. The chain carries TRBV5-4 and TRBJ2-7; D not resolved. The germline CDR1 and CDR2 sequences are SGHNT and YYREEE (reference sequence). This CDR3 comprises 13 residues. Trimming stripped 3 bases from V and 4 bases from J, with 11 bases between. As DNA, the CDR3 is TGTGCCAGCAGCTCACCGATGAGTTACGAGCAGTACTTC. Its protein product is CASSSPMSYEQYF. The whole variable domain, remainder taken from reference TRBV5-4 and TRBJ2-7, is ETGVTQSPTHLIKTRGQQVTLRCSSQSGHNTVSWYQQALGQGPQFIFQYYREEENGRGNFPPRFSGLQFPNYSSELNVNALELDDSALYLCASSSPMSYEQYFGPGTRLTVT.

The V call is TRBV5-1, the J call TRBJ2-5, with D tentatively TRBD1 (6 bases). This CDR3 region has 16 residues. Trimming took off 4 bases at V and 4 bases at J, with 20 bases between the two ends. Per germline, CDR1 SGHRS and CDR2 YFSETQ. This chain's CDR3 is CASSPRWQGRGETQYF. DNA of the CDR3: TGCGCCAGCAGCCCACGGTGGCAGGGGCGCGGAGAGACCCAGTACTTC.

This clonotype was observed many times. The rearrangement links TRBV4-3 to TRBJ2-3, with 7 nucleotides matching TRBD2. CDR1 LGHNA and CDR2 YSLEER come from the germline V gene. The CDR3 consists of 13 residues. The trim removed 5 bases at V and 6 bases at J, leaving 5 bases unmatched. The CDR3 here is CASSGRAGDTQYF. For the CDR3, the DNA is TGCGCCAGCAGCGGGAGGGCCGGGGATACGCAGTATTTT.

This clonotype was found many times. The rearrangement uses TRBV15 and TRBJ2-1; a possible D gene is TRBD2 (5 bases). CDR3 length: 16 residues. Germline V lookup: CDR1 LNHNV, CDR2 YYDKDF (reference sequence). The germline V and J ends were trimmed by 3 bases and 2 bases, with 14 bases remaining between them. The CDR3 DNA follows: TGTGCCACCAGCAGTCACAGCGGAGCTGCCTACAATGAGCAGTTCTTC. Translation gives CATSSHSGAAYNEQFF. The entire variable domain, with the rest obtained from reference TRBV15 and TRBJ2-1, is as follows: DAMVIQNPRYQVTQFGKPVTLSCSQTLNHNVMYWYQQKSSQAPKLLFHYYDKDFNNEADTPDNFQSRRPNTSFCFLDIRSPGLGDTAMYLCATSSHSGAAYNEQFFGPGTRLTVL.

The chain uses TRBV12-3 or TRBV12-4 and TRBJ1-5, with 7 bases that match TRBD1. This CDR3 region has 20 residues. J gave up 0 bases and V 5 bases, and 19 bases lay outside the gene matches. The CDR3 nucleotides are TGTGCCAGCAGTCGTTTAAACTTGAAGACAGGGACGTATAGCAATCAGCCCCAGCATTTT. Translation gives CASSRLNLKTGTYSNQPQHF.

The table lists this clonotype with many counts. The gene calls are TRBV7-2 and TRBJ1-5; no clear D. CDR1 is SGHTA, CDR2 FQGNSA, per germline. V was shortened by 2 bases and J by 5 bases, with 7 bases between the two germline ends. The CDR3 contains 13 residues. As DNA, the CDR3 is TGTGCCAGCAGCTTAACGGGATATCAGCCCCAGCATTTT. It codes for CASSLTGYQPQHF. Full variable domain (rest looked up from reference TRBV7-2 and TRBJ1-5): GAGVSQSPSNKVTEKGKDVELRCDPISGHTALYWYRQSLGQGLEFLIYFQGNSAPDKSGLPSDRFSAERTGGSVSTLTIQRTQQEDSAVYLCASSLTGYQPQHFGDGTRLSIL.

The table lists this clonotype with many counts. This sequence joins TRBV20-1 and TRBJ2-1, with D possibly TRBD2 on 5 matching bases. V was clipped by 3 bases and J by 8 bases, with 26 bases between them. Looked up from germline, CDR1 is DFQATT and CDR2 is SNEGSKA (reference sequence). This CDR3 contains 17 residues. The CDR3 DNA reads TGCAGTGCTAGCCTTGGCGATCCGGGGTTACAACGGTATGAGCAGTTCTTC. Its translation: CSASLGDPGLQRYEQFF.

Many counts were recorded for this clonotype. The chain joins TRBV12-3 or TRBV12-4 to TRBJ1-5; 9 bases match TRBD1. There are 15 residues in the CDR3. Trimming removed 6 bases from V and 7 bases from J; junction bases left unmatched: 10. This CDR3 is CASRPNTGGGQPQHF. The CDR3 DNA reads TGTGCCAGCAGACCTAATACAGGGGGCGGGCAGCCCCAGCATTTT.

This clonotype was detected many times. V gene TRBV6-1 combines with J gene TRBJ2-3; 12 nucleotides align to TRBD2. The germline V gene encodes CDR1 MNHNS and CDR2 SASEGT. The V and J ends lost 6 bases and 1 base, in that order; junction bases with no gene match: 2. The CDR3 has 15 residues. This chain's CDR3 is CASSRTSGGTDTQYF. In nucleotides, the CDR3 is TGTGCCAGCAGCCGGACTAGCGGGGGCACAGATACGCAGTATTTT.

This clonotype was counted many times. The chain is built from TRBV29-1 and TRBJ2-2; 13 nucleotides match TRBD2. Germline CDR1 and CDR2: SQVTM and ANQGSEA. The CDR3 is 15 residues long. Trimming at V came to 4 bases and at J to 7 bases, leaving 6 bases not matched to a gene. CDR3 DNA: TGCAGCGTTGGTCGACTAGCGGGAGGCGACGGGGAGCTGTTTTTT. Amino acid sequence: CSVGRLAGGDGELFF.

This clonotype was observed many times. The chain uses TRBV29-1 and TRBJ2-1; D remains ambiguous. CDR3 length: 11 residues. CDR1 is SQVTM and CDR2 is ANQGSEA in the germline V gene. The V end lost 1 base, the J end lost 10 bases, and 8 bases lay between the germline ends. The CDR3 DNA sequence: TGCAGCGTTGAAGTCGTGGGGGAGCAGTTCTTC. This translates into CSVEVVGEQFF.